Listed below are T cell receptor beta chains from one sample, sequenced in a study of T-cell reconstitution after alpha-beta-depleted transplantation in children. TCRdb reprocessed the PCR reads via MiXCR and lists one record per CDR3 protein. The table shows nearly 400,000 distinct CDR3 sequences, with about a fifth occurring only once. The sample in question was PBMCs from the stem cell graft donor, obtained from the stem cell graft. Receptors originate from a human donor who donated a stem cell graft to a child with acute myeloid leukemia. CDR3s include the opening cysteine and the closing phenylalanine or tryptophan. Each record gives: V gene, J gene, CDR3 protein.

>TRBV20-1|TRBJ2-5
CSASPITGTKETQYF
>TRBV14|TRBJ1-2
CASSQEGKGSGYTF
>TRBV29-1|TRBJ2-1
CSVLGGSYNEQFF
>TRBV5-5|TRBJ2-5
CASSLVAGPGQETQYF
>TRBV12-3/TRBV12-4|TRBJ2-7
CASSLTASGHEQYF
>TRBV11-2|TRBJ2-6
CASSPVGHLHSGANVLTF
>TRBV20-1|TRBJ2-1
CSASRLAGGHNEQFF
>TRBV20-1|TRBJ1-5
CSARDPGQVSNQPQHF
>TRBV6-1|TRBJ2-1
CASGRDSSPNEQFF
>TRBV29-1|TRBJ2-3
CSVGRPRGTDTQYF
>TRBV27|TRBJ1-2
CASSPQGEASTF
>TRBV25-1|TRBJ1-1
CASSNQSHHTEAFF
>TRBV9|TRBJ2-5
CASSVGWGLGGETQYF
>TRBV2|TRBJ2-7
CASIGARGGEQYF
>TRBV29-1|TRBJ1-1
CSVDGGNTEAFF
>TRBV29-1|TRBJ2-1
CSGSLGTGVVNEQFF
>TRBV9|TRBJ1-4
CASARGPGEKLFF
>TRBV5-6|TRBJ2-7
CASSFFTRYFYEQYF
>TRBV12-3/TRBV12-4|TRBJ2-2
CASSFGLNTGELFF